Here is one T cell receptor beta chain with its context. CDR1 ENHRY and CDR2 SYGVKD come from the germline V gene. V was pared by 6 bases and J by 3 bases, with 11 bases between. The CDR3 is 14 residues long. The data belong to a study of response to subunit inactivated influenza vaccine. A single record per CDR3 protein comes from TCRdb applying MiXCR to the RT-PCR reads. The repertoire holds about 540,000 distinct CDR3 sequences, with around a quarter as singletons. These same data were also listed under a study on T cells expressing NK-cell markers. That study adds: Template switching by 5'RACE with UMIs generated the TCR beta cDNA. It was sorted CD3+CD56+NKG2C+, CD3+CD56+NKG2C- and CD3+CD56-NKG2C+ T cells that supplied the TCR beta repertoires. HCMV seropositivity characterized most of the eight sequenced donors, and seronegativity one. Among the experiments, several used an anti-gamma-delta TCR antibody to restrict sorting to alpha-beta TCR T cells. Several donors likewise had their CD3+CD56-NKG2C+ fraction led by these clonotypes.

The chain uses TRBV10-3 and TRBJ2-2; D is possibly TRBD1 or TRBD2 (5 bases each). Here the sequenced sample was CD4+ T cells sorted from PBMCs, taken about 13 days after vaccination. This clonotype was sampled from a man over 45 who received an inactivated influenza vaccine. The CDR3 coding sequence is TGTGCCATCAGAACCGGGACCGACACCGGGGAGCTGTTTTTT. It is translated as CAIRTGTDTGELFF.